A single sample is the source of the 15 T cell receptor beta chains below, sequenced in a study of T cell responses to AZD1222 COVID-19 vaccine (dated by TCRdb to the early 2020s). The sample's time point label is to be understood as: about 28 days (+/-7) after the second vaccine dose. Library preparation used the immunoSEQ multiplex PCR assay. Not all clones reach the TCRdb copy of this immuneACCESS table, which keeps in-frame sequences only. Checked studies attribute under half of the gap to unresolved V genes and leave the rest unexplained. The sample table lists about 150,000 clones, roughly 90% of them with a count of one. The top ten clonotypes cover about 4.1% of the sample. The material sequenced was peripheral blood, taken 28 days after the second AZD1222 dose. The receptors derive from an adult who received the AZD1222 COVID-19 vaccine.

The chain carries TRBV9 and TRBJ2-1; a weak D match, TRBD2 (6 bases). The germline V gene has CDR1 SGDLS and CDR2 YYNGEE. CDR3 size: 15 residues. V dropped 4 bases and J dropped 4 bases, with 15 bases sitting between them. CDR3 in amino acids: CASSSRDSIYNEQFF. The CDR3 nucleotides read TGTGCCAGCAGCTCCCGGGACTCCATATACAATGAGCAGTTCTTC.

The chain employs TRBV7-6 and TRBJ1-1; TRBD1 agrees at 7 bases. Germline V gene sequence: CDR1 SGHVS, CDR2 FNYEAQ. V lost 5 bases to trimming and J lost 11 bases; unmatched junction nucleotides: 8. The CDR3 spans 12 residues. The CDR3 DNA reads TGTGCCAGCAGCCCAGTTAGGGGGCTCGCTTTCTTT. Its translation is CASSPVRGLAFF.

The V call is TRBV7-9, the J call TRBJ2-1; 8 bases line up with TRBD2. The V gene end was trimmed by 4 bases and the J gene end by 2 bases; junction bases not matched to a gene: 13. This CDR3 contains 18 residues. Germline CDR1 SEHNR, CDR2 FQNEAQ (reference sequence). CDR3 loop: CASSSPLPERGTYNEQFF. The CDR3 nucleotides are TGTGCCAGCAGCTCCCCCCTCCCCGAGCGGGGGACCTACAATGAGCAGTTCTTC.

The chain recombines TRBV27 with TRBJ1-2, with 7 bases identical to TRBD1. From germline, CDR1 is MNHEY and CDR2 SMNVEV (reference sequence). This CDR3 is 14 amino acids long. The trim removed 7 bases at V and 7 bases at J, leaving 12 bases unmatched. The CDR3 reads CASTPGGPFGGYTF. In nucleotides, the CDR3 is TGTGCCAGCACCCCAGGGGGACCTTTCGGTGGCTACACCTTC.

A single count supports this clone. This sequence joins TRBV7-8 and TRBJ2-7; a weak D match, TRBD2 (7 bases). Germline V CDR1 and CDR2: SGHVS, FQNEAQ. The CDR3 sequence is 15 residues long. V was pared by 2 bases and J by 0 bases, with 11 bases between. The CDR3 nucleotides read TGTGCCAGCAGCTTAAGGGAGGGGGGCTCCTACGAGCAGTACTTC. This translates into CASSLREGGSYEQYF.

The chain uses TRBV4-2 and TRBJ1-6; D call uncertain. The CDR3 contains 15 residues. Trimming removed 0 bases at V and 7 bases at J, with 10 bases between. CDR1 is LGHNA and CDR2 is YNFKEQ in the germline V gene. The CDR3 reads CASSQERGSNSPLHF. Written as DNA, the CDR3 is TGTGCCAGCAGCCAAGAACGCGGGTCCAATTCACCCCTCCACTTT.

The rearrangement joins TRBV7-2 to TRBJ1-2; 7 bases fit TRBD1. This CDR3 has 13 amino acids. Looked up from germline, CDR1 is SGHTA and CDR2 is FQGNSA. Unmatched junction bases numbered 3, after V lost 1 base and J lost 7 bases. This chain's CDR3 is CASSLGWTGGYTF. The CDR3 DNA reads TGTGCCAGCAGCTTAGGTTGGACAGGTGGCTACACCTTC.

This sequence joins TRBV7-9 and TRBJ1-2; TRBD1 might be the D (5 bases). Trimming pared 4 bases from V and 5 bases from J, leaving 20 bases between. Germline V lookup: CDR1 SEHNR, CDR2 FQNEAQ (reference sequence). The CDR3 spans 16 residues. This CDR3 reads CASSWTTESRHYGYTF. CDR3 sequence (DNA): TGTGCCAGCAGCTGGACGACAGAGTCACGTCATTATGGCTACACCTTC.

The rearrangement joins TRBV2 to TRBJ2-1; the match to TRBD2 covers 10 bases. The germline CDR1 and CDR2 sequences are SNHLY and FYNNEI. Trimming at V came to 10 bases and at J to 6 bases, leaving 12 bases not matched to a gene. The CDR3 is made up of 15 amino acids. The chain's CDR3 is CATGRGTSVPNEQFF. The CDR3 DNA reads as TGTGCCACCGGGAGGGGGACTAGCGTCCCCAATGAGCAGTTCTTC.

The chain is built from TRBV4-2 and TRBJ2-5, with 9 nucleotides matching TRBD2. The CDR3 spans 16 residues. Germline V lookup: CDR1 LGHNA, CDR2 YNFKEQ. Trimming removed 0 bases from V and 5 bases from J; junction bases left unmatched: 7. The CDR3 protein is CASSQDRLAGPETQYF. The CDR3 nucleotides are TGTGCCAGCAGCCAAGATCGGCTAGCGGGACCGGAGACCCAGTACTTC.

The chain combines TRBV5-6 with TRBJ1-4; unclear D gene. The V gene's germline CDR1 is SGHDT and CDR2 YYEEEE. There are 17 residues in the CDR3. Trimming stripped 4 bases from V and 4 bases from J, with 20 bases between. CDR3 protein: CASSQEGVGPLNEKLFF. The DNA of the CDR3 is TGTGCCAGCAGCCAAGAGGGTGTAGGGCCCCTTAATGAAAAACTGTTTTTT. Looking up the rest from reference TRBV5-6 and TRBJ1-4 gives the full variable domain: DAGVTQSPTHLIKTRGQQVTLRCSPKSGHDTVSWYQQALGQGPQFIFQYYEEEERQRGNFPDRFSGHQFPNYSSELNVNALLLGDSALYLCASSQEGVGPLNEKLFFGSGTQLSVL.

This clone has just one count. This chain joins TRBV4-2 and TRBJ2-1; possible D gene TRBD1, 5 bases. V shed 0 bases and J shed 4 bases, with 10 bases lying between them. There are 15 residues in the CDR3. Germline V CDR1 and CDR2: LGHNA, YNFKEQ. The CDR3 region has the DNA TGTGCCAGCAGCCAAGATCGCGACAGTTACAATGAGCAGTTCTTC. Translated, it gives CASSQDRDSYNEQFF.

V gene TRBV19 combines with J gene TRBJ2-7, with 10 bases fitting TRBD1. V lost 6 bases and J lost 3; bases outside the gene matches: 8. This CDR3 region has 15 residues. Germline CDR1 is LNHDA and CDR2 is SQIVND (reference sequence). CDR3 DNA sequence: TGTGCCAGTAGAATTACCGGGACAGGGGTCTACGAGCAGTACTTC. The encoded protein is CASRITGTGVYEQYF.

This clone appeared once. CDR3 amino acids: CASSVQGNTEAFF. DNA of the CDR3: TGTGCCAGTAGTGTACAGGGGAACACTGAAGCTTTCTTT. V gene TRBV19 combines with J gene TRBJ1-1; TRBD1 might be the D (6 bases). The CDR3 contains 13 residues. Trimming stripped 5 bases from V and 1 base from J, with 8 bases between. Germline loops: CDR1 LNHDA, CDR2 SQIVND (reference sequence).

The J gene is TRBJ1-2, the V gene TRBV18; D is ambiguous. In germline, CDR1 is KGHSH, CDR2 LQKENI. V lost 0 bases to trimming and J lost 4 bases, with 9 bases between them. CDR3 length: 14 amino acids. CDR3 sequence reads: CASSPPADRYGYTF. The CDR3, as DNA: TGTGCCAGCTCACCACCCGCAGACCGCTATGGCTACACCTTC.